The T cell receptor (beta chain) described here comes from a study of blood T cell repertoires in COVID-19. Study-level information: Acute-phase and convalescent COVID-19 samples originated in the United States, Italy and Spain.

Clinical history as reported by participants underpinned cohort assignment. In Cohort 3, a recovered donor had either two negative PCRs, clearance, or symptom resolution. In the study's own analysis: Amplification of reference gene primers provided the estimated nucleated cell counts. Libraries were prepared by immunoSEQ multiplex PCR; TCRdb keeps only in-frame clonotypes and omits some of them. V and J calls and clone size come straight from that table; D and trimming were deduced from the DNA. The data hold 200,000 to 300,000 clones, with 86% observed a single time. In germline, CDR1 is MDHEN, CDR2 SYDVKM. The CDR3 contains 15 residues. The ends were cut back, 3 bases at V and 3 bases at J, with 12 bases in the middle.

The TCR originated in a man aged 40-55 years who had recovered from COVID-19. The sequenced material came from PBMCs or T cells enriched from blood (not recorded which). V and J are TRBV28 and TRBJ2-1; D is ambiguous. In nucleotides, the CDR3 is TGTGCCAGCAGTTTTCGAGGTAAAATCTACAATGAGCAGTTCTTC. It codes for CASSFRGKIYNEQFF.